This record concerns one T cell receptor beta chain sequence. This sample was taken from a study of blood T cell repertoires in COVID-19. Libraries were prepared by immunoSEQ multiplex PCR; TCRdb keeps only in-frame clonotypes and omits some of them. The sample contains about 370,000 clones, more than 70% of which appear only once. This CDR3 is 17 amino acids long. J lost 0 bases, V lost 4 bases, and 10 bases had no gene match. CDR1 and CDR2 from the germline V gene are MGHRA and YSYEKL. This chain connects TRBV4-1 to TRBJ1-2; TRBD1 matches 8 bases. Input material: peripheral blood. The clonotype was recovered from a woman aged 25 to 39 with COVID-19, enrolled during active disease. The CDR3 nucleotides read TGCGCCAGCAGCCGCCCTAAGGACAGGGCCCCTAACTATGGCTACACCTTC. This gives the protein CASSRPKDRAPNYGYTF.